These 28 T cell receptor beta chains were all obtained from the same sample, sequenced in a study of blood T cell repertoires in COVID-19. Using immunoSEQ multiplex PCR, the repertoire was profiled, and TCRdb retains in-frame clones only, with some absent. Here the sample spans fewer than 350,000 clones, 85% being singletons. Sequencing was done on a sample of peripheral blood. These receptors were obtained from a woman aged 45-59 years with active or convalescent COVID-19.

The V and J genes are TRBV6-6 and TRBJ2-7, with a tentative D call TRBD2 (6 bases). This CDR3 spans 14 amino acids. Germline CDR1 and CDR2: MNHNY and SVGAGI (reference sequence). Trimming took off 6 bases at V and 0 bases at J, with 12 bases between the two ends. The CDR3 DNA reads as TGTGCCAGCAGAACTGTGGGGGGCTCCTACGAGCAGTACTTC. It translates to CASRTVGGSYEQYF.

In its sample, this clone was seen once. This sequence joins TRBV3-1 (or the pseudogene TRBV3-2) and TRBJ2-1, with 7 bases aligning to TRBD2. Trimming removed 4 bases from V and 0 bases from J; junction bases left unmatched: 6. CDR3 length: 16 residues. In germline, CDR1 is LGHDT, CDR2 YNNKEL (reference sequence). DNA for the CDR3: TGTGCCAGCAGCCGCGCTAGCGGCAGCTCCTACAATGAGCAGTTCTTC. Protein: CASSRASGSSYNEQFF.

This clone was detected once. The chain combines TRBV6-1 with TRBJ1-5, with TRBD1 matching over 10 bases. Germline V gene data show CDR1 as MNHNS and CDR2 as SASEGT. The CDR3 consists of 15 residues. V shed 2 bases, J shed 6 bases, and the junction held 4 bases outside the gene matches. Written as DNA, the CDR3 is TGTGCCAGCAGTGAACGGACAGGGGGTAGTCAGCCCCAGCATTTT. It translates to CASSERTGGSQPQHF.

The CDR3 DNA reads as TGTGCCAGCGCCATTGTCCTCGGGACAGTCCAAAACGGGAACACTGAAGCTTTCTTT. Its protein is CASAIVLGTVQNGNTEAFF. The V gene is TRBV6-4, the J gene TRBJ1-1; 7 bases map to TRBD1. The germline V gene has CDR1 MRHNA and CDR2 SNTAGT. The CDR3 runs to 19 residues. V dropped 8 bases and J dropped 1; count of bases not matched to a gene: 22.

J is TRBJ2-5 and V is TRBV27; maybe TRBD2 (6 bases). In germline, CDR1 is MNHEY, CDR2 SMNVEV (reference sequence). This CDR3 is 13 amino acids long. V shed 5 bases and J shed 2 bases, with 9 bases lying between them. The CDR3 DNA sequence: TGTGCCAGCAGTAGACTAGTTCAAGAGACCCAGTACTTC. Translated, it gives CASSRLVQETQYF.

This rearrangement joins TRBV23-1 to TRBJ2-5, with 7 nucleotides matching TRBD1. TRBV23-1 is labeled an ORF, and its function is uncertain. V lost 11 bases to trimming and J lost 2 bases; unmatched junction nucleotides: 14. This CDR3 contains 15 residues. CDR3 DNA: TGCGCCGGACGTCTTGTACCGGACAGGCAAGAGACCCAGTACTTC. Translated: CAGRLVPDRQETQYF.

In this sample, this clone turned up a few times. V and J are TRBV7-2 and TRBJ1-1, with 7 bases aligning to TRBD1. The CDR3 has 15 residues. V shed 6 bases and J 2 bases; nucleotides not matched to a gene: 9. The germline gives CDR1 SGHTA, CDR2 FQGNSA. The CDR3 coding sequence is TGTGCCAGCAGAATTTCGACAGGGTACAACACTGAAGCTTTCTTT. Amino acid sequence: CASRISTGYNTEAFF.

This clone was counted only a few times. The chain combines TRBV2 with TRBJ2-2; 10 nucleotides match TRBD2. The junction had 14 bases not matched to a gene; V was cut back by 6 bases and J by 4 bases. Germline-derived CDR1 and CDR2 are SNHLY and FYNNEI. The CDR3 has 18 amino acids. DNA of the CDR3: TGTGCCAGCAGAAAGGTGGCTAGCGGGAGCAAGGTCACCGGGGAGCTGTTTTTT. Translating gives CASRKVASGSKVTGELFF.

This chain connects TRBV6-5 to TRBJ1-4; no firm D call. Germline loops: CDR1 MNHEY, CDR2 SVGAGI. This CDR3 has 11 amino acids. V was trimmed by 8 bases and J by 8 bases, leaving 9 bases between them. Here the CDR3 reads CASGRREKLFF. CDR3 nucleotide sequence: TGTGCCAGCGGTCGTAGAGAAAAACTGTTTTTT.

The chain has TRBV5-1 and TRBJ2-7; a possible D gene is TRBD2 (5 bases). This CDR3 contains 15 residues. The V gene lost 3 bases and the J gene lost 5 bases, with 18 bases spanning the gap. CDR1 is SGHRS, CDR2 YFSETQ, per germline. As DNA, the CDR3 is TGCGCCAGCAGCTCCTCGGGCGGGCGCTTCCACGAGCAGTACTTC. The encoded protein is CASSSSGGRFHEQYF.

Note on this clone: A much larger clonotype is one base distant, so this may be a read error. The rearrangement joins TRBV28 to TRBJ1-3, with D uncertain. Trimming removed 0 bases from V and 0 bases from J, with 6 bases in between. Germline V lookup: CDR1 MDHEN, CDR2 SYDVKM. This CDR3 has 15 amino acids. In DNA form, the CDR3 reads TGTGCCAGCAGTTTATGGGGCTTCTCTGGAAACACCATATATTTT. Residues: CASSLWGFSGNTIYF.

V is TRBV7-2 and J is TRBJ2-7; 7 nucleotides line up with TRBD2. Per the germline V gene, CDR1 is SGHTA and CDR2 is FQGNSA. CDR3 length: 15 residues. With 2 bases clipped from V and 1 base from J, the junction kept 5 bases outside the gene matches. Here the CDR3 reads CASSLLAGASYEQYF. CDR3 DNA: TGTGCCAGCAGCTTATTGGCGGGAGCTTCCTACGAGCAGTACTTC.

This chain connects TRBV13 to TRBJ1-6, with a tentative D call TRBD1 (5 bases). Trimming cost V 5 bases and J 1 base, with 18 bases left between them. This CDR3 is built from 18 residues. CDR1 is PRHDT and CDR2 is FYEKMQ in the germline V gene (reference sequence). The CDR3, as DNA: TGTGCCAGCAGCCGGGGGATTAACTGGAGGTCCTATAATTCACCCCTCCACTTT. Encoded protein: CASSRGINWRSYNSPLHF.

Comment on this clone: The same CDR3 arises from other DNA sequences in this sample as well. V gene TRBV7-9 combines with J gene TRBJ1-4; 8 bases align to TRBD1. Germline V gives CDR1 SEHNR, CDR2 FQNEAQ (reference sequence). V trimming: 5 bases; J trimming: 4 bases; junction bases outside the gene matches: 6. The CDR3 runs 15 residues. CDR3 in amino acids: CASSNDRGRNEKLFF. DNA for the CDR3: TGTGCCAGCAGCAACGACAGGGGACGTAATGAAAAACTGTTTTTT.

This chain connects TRBV15 to TRBJ2-6; D may be TRBD1 (5 bases). V was pared by 1 base and J by 4 bases, with 14 bases between. Germline CDR1 and CDR2: LNHNV and YYDKDF (reference sequence). The CDR3 length is 17 residues. The CDR3 nucleotides are TGTGCCACCAGCAGAGTAAGGGGCGGAACCGGGGCCAACGTCCTGACTTTC. Translating gives CATSRVRGGTGANVLTF.

This clone was found once. The J gene is TRBJ1-2, the V gene TRBV6-1; D ambiguous. The CDR3 consists of 15 residues. Deletions cut 1 base from V and 7 bases from J, with 16 bases between. Germline CDR1 MNHNS, CDR2 SASEGT. CDR3 bases: TGTGCCAGCAGTGAAGAGTATGCCGGGAGAGGTGGCTACACCTTC. It encodes CASSEEYAGRGGYTF.

The chain combines TRBV7-2 with TRBJ1-5; tentative D call: TRBD1 (5 bases). Germline V gene data show CDR1 as SGHTA and CDR2 as FQGNSA. The CDR3 runs to 14 residues. Trimming took off 1 base at V and 6 bases at J, with 10 bases between the two ends. CDR3 in amino acids: CASSLESQAQPQHF. CDR3 sequence (DNA): TGTGCCAGCAGCTTAGAGTCACAGGCTCAGCCCCAGCATTTT. The full variable domain, with the rest looked up from reference TRBV7-2 and TRBJ1-5, is GAGVSQSPSNKVTEKGKDVELRCDPISGHTALYWYRQSLGQGLEFLIYFQGNSAPDKSGLPSDRFSAERTGGSVSTLTIQRTQQEDSAVYLCASSLESQAQPQHFGDGTRLSIL.

The chain uses TRBV5-1 and TRBJ2-1; D is possibly TRBD2 (6 bases). V was clipped by 3 bases and J by 6 bases, with 16 bases between them. Germline lookup yields CDR1 SGHRS and CDR2 YFSETQ. The CDR3 spans 15 residues. CDR3 nucleotides: TGCGCCAGCAGCTGGGACTTCTTTGGGGCCAATGAGCAGTTCTTC. Residues: CASSWDFFGANEQFF.

In the case of this clone: The same CDR3 can be traced to other DNA sequences in this sample. V is TRBV7-3 and J is TRBJ1-2; 8 bases fit TRBD1. The CDR3 consists of 16 residues. Germline CDR1 reads SGHTA; CDR2 reads FQGTGA. Trimming removed 0 bases from V and 2 bases from J; junction bases left unmatched: 5. CDR3 amino acids: CASSLTGTGDNYGYTF. CDR3 sequence (DNA): TGTGCCAGCAGCTTAACCGGGACAGGTGACAACTATGGCTACACCTTC. Based on the CDR3 plus reference TRBV7-3 and TRBJ1-2, the full variable domain is GAGVSQTPSNKVTEKGKYVELRCDPISGHTALYWYRQSLGQGPEFLIYFQGTGAADDSGLPNDRFFAVRPEGSVSTLKIQRTERGDSAVYLCASSLTGTGDNYGYTFGSGTRLTVV.

This clone has just a few counts. The chain combines TRBV19 with TRBJ2-7; the match to TRBD2 covers 10 bases. Germline V gene sequence: CDR1 LNHDA, CDR2 SQIVND (reference sequence). This CDR3 comprises 13 residues. The CDR3 DNA sequence: TGTGTTAGCGGGAGGTCTCCCTCCTACGAGCAGTACTTC. This encodes CVSGRSPSYEQYF. Full variable domain (remainder filled in from reference TRBV19 and TRBJ2-7): DGGITQSPKYLFRKEGQNVTLSCEQNLNHDAMYWYRQDPGQGLRLIYYSQIVNDFQKGDIAEGYSVSREKKESFPLTVTSAQKNPTAFYLCVSGRSPSYEQYFGPGTRLTVT.

The V gene is TRBV7-8, the J gene TRBJ1-5, with a tentative D call TRBD1 (5 bases). This CDR3 region has 17 residues. Between the trimmed V and J ends, which lost 5 bases and 1 base, there was a span of 18 bases. Germline V gene data show CDR1 as SGHVS and CDR2 as FQNEAQ. CDR3 sequence reads: CASSLRGEGWSNQPQHF. CDR3 in DNA: TGTGCCAGCAGCCTCCGGGGGGAGGGTTGGAGCAATCAGCCCCAGCATTTT. The full variable domain, with the rest looked up from reference TRBV7-8 and TRBJ1-5, is GAGVSQSPRYKVAKRGQDVALRCDPISGHVSLFWYQQALGQGPEFLTYFQNEAQLDKSGLPSDRFFAERPEGSVSTLKIQRTQQEDSAVYLCASSLRGEGWSNQPQHFGDGTRLSIL.

V usage is TRBV28 and J usage is TRBJ1-5, with D uncertain. This CDR3 region has 12 residues. V lost 5 bases and J 5 bases, leaving 7 bases between the germline ends. In germline, CDR1 is MDHEN, CDR2 SYDVKM. The CDR3 DNA is TGTGCCAGCAGTCCGGTTGATCAGCCCCAGCATTTT. Translating gives CASSPVDQPQHF.

The chain joins TRBV15 to TRBJ2-1, with 13 bases that match TRBD2. Germline V gene sequence: CDR1 LNHNV, CDR2 YYDKDF (reference sequence). This CDR3 contains 16 residues. V lost 5 bases, J lost 8 bases, and 9 bases stayed unmatched. The CDR3 DNA follows: TGTGCCACCAGCCGACTAGCGGGAGGTATGGGCGATGAGCAGTTCTTC. Its protein product is CATSRLAGGMGDEQFF. The complete variable domain, with remaining parts taken from reference TRBV15 and TRBJ2-1, reads DAMVIQNPRYQVTQFGKPVTLSCSQTLNHNVMYWYQQKSSQAPKLLFHYYDKDFNNEADTPDNFQSRRPNTSFCFLDIRSPGLGDTAMYLCATSRLAGGMGDEQFFGPGTRLTVL.

This chain connects TRBV2 to TRBJ2-7; D not certain. This CDR3 is 13 amino acids long. Trimming pared 4 bases from V and 3 bases from J, leaving 10 bases between. Germline values: CDR1 SNHLY, CDR2 FYNNEI. The CDR3 DNA follows: TGTGCCAGCAGTGGGCAGGAAGGCTACGAGCAGTACTTC. Protein sequence: CASSGQEGYEQYF.

The V call is TRBV4-1, the J call TRBJ1-2; a weak D match, TRBD1 (6 bases). V dropped 0 bases and J dropped 4 bases, with 18 bases sitting between them. The germline V gene encodes CDR1 MGHRA and CDR2 YSYEKL. CDR3 length: 17 amino acids. CDR3: CASSQDGGGGPGYGYTF. As DNA, the CDR3 is TGCGCCAGCAGCCAAGATGGAGGGGGGGGGCCTGGCTATGGCTACACCTTC.

The chain combines TRBV5-1 with TRBJ2-1; 9 bases are shared with TRBD2. V lost 2 bases, J lost 3 bases, and 6 bases stayed unmatched. The CDR3 has 16 amino acids. CDR1 SGHRS and CDR2 YFSETQ come from the germline V gene. CDR3 in amino acids: CASSFIAGDDYNEQFF. DNA for the CDR3: TGCGCCAGCAGCTTCATAGCGGGAGATGACTACAATGAGCAGTTCTTC.

This chain links TRBV5-8 with TRBJ2-3, with 7 bases that match TRBD1. The CDR3 sequence is 15 residues long. The V gene end was trimmed by 4 bases and the J gene end by 2 bases; junction bases not matched to a gene: 7. The germline CDR1 and CDR2 sequences are SGHTS and YDEGEE. The CDR3 DNA follows: TGTGCCAGCAGCGCCTGGGGACAGCACACAGATACGCAGTATTTT. Translation: CASSAWGQHTDTQYF.

The rearrangement links TRBV7-9 to TRBJ2-1; 9 nucleotides match TRBD2. This CDR3 has 17 amino acids. Germline V CDR1 and CDR2: SEHNR, FQNEAQ (reference sequence). With 1 base clipped from V and 7 bases from J, the junction kept 11 bases outside the gene matches. Here the CDR3 DNA reads TGTGCCAGCAGCTTAGACGGGCGGGAGGGCTTTATGAATGAGCAGTTCTTC. Translation gives CASSLDGREGFMNEQFF. Looking up the rest from reference TRBV7-9 and TRBJ2-1 gives the full variable domain: DTGVSQNPRHKITKRGQNVTFRCDPISEHNRLYWYRQTLGQGPEFLTYFQNEAQLEKSRLLSDRFSAERPKGSFSTLEIQRTEQGDSAMYLCASSLDGREGFMNEQFFGPGTRLTVL.